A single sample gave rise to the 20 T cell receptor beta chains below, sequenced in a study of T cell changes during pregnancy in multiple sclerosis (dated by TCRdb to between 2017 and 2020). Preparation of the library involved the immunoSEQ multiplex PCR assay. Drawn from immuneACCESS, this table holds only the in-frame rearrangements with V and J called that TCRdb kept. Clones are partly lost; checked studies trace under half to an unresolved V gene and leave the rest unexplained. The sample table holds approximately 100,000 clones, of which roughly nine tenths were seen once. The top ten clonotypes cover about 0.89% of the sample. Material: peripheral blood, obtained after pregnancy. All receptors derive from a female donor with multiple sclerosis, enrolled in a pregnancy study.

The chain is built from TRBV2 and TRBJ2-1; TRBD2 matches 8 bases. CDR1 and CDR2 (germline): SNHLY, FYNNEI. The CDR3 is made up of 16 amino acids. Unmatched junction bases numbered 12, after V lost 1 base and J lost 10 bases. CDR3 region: CASSEVLGAGGQEQFF. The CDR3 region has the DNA TGTGCCAGCAGTGAAGTTCTTGGCGCGGGAGGACAGGAGCAGTTCTTC.

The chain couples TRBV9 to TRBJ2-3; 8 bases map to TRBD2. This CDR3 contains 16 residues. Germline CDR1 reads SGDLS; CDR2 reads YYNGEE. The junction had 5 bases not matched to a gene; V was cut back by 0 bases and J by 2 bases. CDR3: CASSVEAGGLTDTQYF. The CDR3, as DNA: TGTGCCAGCAGCGTAGAGGCGGGGGGCCTCACAGATACGCAGTATTTT.

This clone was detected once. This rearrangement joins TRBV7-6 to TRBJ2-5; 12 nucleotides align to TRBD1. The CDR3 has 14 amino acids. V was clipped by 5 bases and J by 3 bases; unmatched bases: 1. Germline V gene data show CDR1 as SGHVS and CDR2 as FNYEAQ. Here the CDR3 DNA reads TGTGCCAGCAGCGGGACAGGGGGCAAAGAGACCCAGTACTTC. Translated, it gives CASSGTGGKETQYF.

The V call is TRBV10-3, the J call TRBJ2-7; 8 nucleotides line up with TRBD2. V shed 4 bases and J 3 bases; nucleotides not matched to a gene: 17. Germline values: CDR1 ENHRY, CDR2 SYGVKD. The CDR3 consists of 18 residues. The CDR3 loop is CAISGALGFGRGDYEQYF. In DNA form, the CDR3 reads TGTGCCATCAGTGGGGCCCTGGGATTCGGGAGGGGGGACTACGAGCAGTACTTC.

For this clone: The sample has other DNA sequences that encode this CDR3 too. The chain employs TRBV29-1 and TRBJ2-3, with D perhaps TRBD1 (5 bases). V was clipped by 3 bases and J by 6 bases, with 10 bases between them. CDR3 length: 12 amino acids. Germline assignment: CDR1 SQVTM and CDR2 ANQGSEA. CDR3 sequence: CSVEQGTDTQYF. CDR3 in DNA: TGCAGCGTTGAGCAGGGAACCGATACGCAGTATTTT.

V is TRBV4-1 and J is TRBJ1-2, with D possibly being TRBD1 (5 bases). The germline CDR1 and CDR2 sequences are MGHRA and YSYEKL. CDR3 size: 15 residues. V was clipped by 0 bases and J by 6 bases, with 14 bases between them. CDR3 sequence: CASSQEGVGGDGYTF. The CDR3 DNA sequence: TGCGCCAGCAGCCAAGAAGGGGTGGGGGGTGATGGCTACACCTTC.

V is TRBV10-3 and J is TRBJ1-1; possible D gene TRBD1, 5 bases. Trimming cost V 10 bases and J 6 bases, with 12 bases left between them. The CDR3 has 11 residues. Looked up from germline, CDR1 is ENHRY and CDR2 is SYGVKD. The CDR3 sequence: CATAGLAEAFF. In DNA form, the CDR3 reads TGTGCCACCGCGGGGCTGGCTGAAGCTTTCTTT.

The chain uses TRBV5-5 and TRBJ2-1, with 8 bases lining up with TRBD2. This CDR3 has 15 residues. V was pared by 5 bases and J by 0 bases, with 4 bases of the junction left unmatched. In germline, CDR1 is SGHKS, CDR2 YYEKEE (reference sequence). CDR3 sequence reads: CASSSSGSSYNEQFF. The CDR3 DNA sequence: TGTGCCAGCAGTTCCAGCGGGAGCTCCTACAATGAGCAGTTCTTC.

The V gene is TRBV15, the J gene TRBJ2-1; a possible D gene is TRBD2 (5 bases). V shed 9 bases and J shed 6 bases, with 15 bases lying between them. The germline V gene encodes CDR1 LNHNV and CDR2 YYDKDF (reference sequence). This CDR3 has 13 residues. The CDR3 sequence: CATKDLPGNEQFF. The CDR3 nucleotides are TGTGCCACGAAGGACTTGCCAGGCAATGAGCAGTTCTTC.

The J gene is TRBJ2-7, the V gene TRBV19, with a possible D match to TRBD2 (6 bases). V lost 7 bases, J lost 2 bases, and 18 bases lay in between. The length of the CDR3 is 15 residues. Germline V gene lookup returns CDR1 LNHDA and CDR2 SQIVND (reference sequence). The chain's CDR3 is CASTYRSTGAYEQYF. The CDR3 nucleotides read TGTGCCAGTACATACAGGTCCACGGGGGCCTACGAGCAGTACTTC.

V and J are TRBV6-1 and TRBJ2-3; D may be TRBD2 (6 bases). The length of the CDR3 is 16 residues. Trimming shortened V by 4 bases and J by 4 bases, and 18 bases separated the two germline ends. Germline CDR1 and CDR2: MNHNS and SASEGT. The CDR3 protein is CASSARGGRGADTQYF. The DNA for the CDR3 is TGTGCCAGCAGTGCTCGGGGAGGTAGAGGGGCAGATACGCAGTATTTT.

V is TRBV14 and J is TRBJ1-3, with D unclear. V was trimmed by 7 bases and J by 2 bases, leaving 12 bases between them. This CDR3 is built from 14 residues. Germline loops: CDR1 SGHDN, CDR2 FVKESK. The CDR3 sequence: CASKPAAAGNTIYF. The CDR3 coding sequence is TGTGCCAGCAAGCCCGCGGCGGCTGGAAACACCATATATTTT.

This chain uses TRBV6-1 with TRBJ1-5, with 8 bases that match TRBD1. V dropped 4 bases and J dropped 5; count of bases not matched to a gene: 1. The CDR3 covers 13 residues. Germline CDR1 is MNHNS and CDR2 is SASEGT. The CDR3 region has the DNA TGTGCCAGCAGTGCGACAGGGGATCAGCCCCAGCATTTT. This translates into CASSATGDQPQHF.

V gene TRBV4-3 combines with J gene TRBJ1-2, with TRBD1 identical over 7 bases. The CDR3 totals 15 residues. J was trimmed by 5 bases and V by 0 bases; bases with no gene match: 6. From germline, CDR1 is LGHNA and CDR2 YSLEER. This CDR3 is CASSQDPGGSYGYTF. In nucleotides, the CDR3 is TGCGCCAGCAGCCAAGACCCAGGGGGAAGTTATGGCTACACCTTC.

The DNA of the CDR3 is TGCGCCAGCAGCCACGCGCTTCAGGGGACCTACGAGCAGTACTTC. This encodes CASSHALQGTYEQYF. The chain couples TRBV4-1 to TRBJ2-7; tentative D call: TRBD1 (6 bases). CDR3 length: 15 amino acids. The V end was cut by 3 bases, the J end by 2 bases, with 14 bases between. Germline assignment: CDR1 MGHRA and CDR2 YSYEKL.

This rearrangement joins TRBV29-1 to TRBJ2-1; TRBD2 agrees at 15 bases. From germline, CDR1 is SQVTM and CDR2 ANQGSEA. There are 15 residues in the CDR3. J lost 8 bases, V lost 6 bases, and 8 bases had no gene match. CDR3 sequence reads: CSVGEGLAGGYEQFF. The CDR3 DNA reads TGCAGCGTGGGAGAAGGACTAGCGGGAGGGTATGAGCAGTTCTTC.

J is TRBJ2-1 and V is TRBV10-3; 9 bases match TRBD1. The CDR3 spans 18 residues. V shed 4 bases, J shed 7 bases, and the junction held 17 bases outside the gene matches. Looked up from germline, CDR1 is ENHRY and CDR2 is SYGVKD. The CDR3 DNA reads TGTGCCATCAGTGGCGGAGTCCAACCGGGACAGGGAGGAAATGAGCAGTTCTTC. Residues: CAISGGVQPGQGGNEQFF.

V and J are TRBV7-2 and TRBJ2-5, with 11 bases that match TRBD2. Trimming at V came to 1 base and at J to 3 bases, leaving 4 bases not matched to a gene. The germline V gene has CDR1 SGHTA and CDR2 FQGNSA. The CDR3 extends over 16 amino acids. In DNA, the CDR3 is TGTGCCAGCAGCTTAGTAATAGCGGGGGGGGAAGAGACCCAGTACTTC. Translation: CASSLVIAGGEETQYF.

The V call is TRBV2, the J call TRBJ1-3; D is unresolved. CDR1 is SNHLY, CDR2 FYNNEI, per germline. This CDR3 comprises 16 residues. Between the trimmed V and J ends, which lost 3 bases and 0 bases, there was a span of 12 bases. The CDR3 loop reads CASSERNPSSGNTIYF. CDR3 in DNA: TGTGCCAGCAGTGAGAGGAATCCGAGCTCTGGAAACACCATATATTTT.

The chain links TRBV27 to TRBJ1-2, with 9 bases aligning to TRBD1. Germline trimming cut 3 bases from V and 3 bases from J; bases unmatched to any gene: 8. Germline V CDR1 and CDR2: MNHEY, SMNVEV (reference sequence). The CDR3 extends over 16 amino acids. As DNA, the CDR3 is TGTGCCAGCAGTTTTATCGGGACAGGGTGGTACTATGGCTACACCTTC. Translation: CASSFIGTGWYYGYTF.